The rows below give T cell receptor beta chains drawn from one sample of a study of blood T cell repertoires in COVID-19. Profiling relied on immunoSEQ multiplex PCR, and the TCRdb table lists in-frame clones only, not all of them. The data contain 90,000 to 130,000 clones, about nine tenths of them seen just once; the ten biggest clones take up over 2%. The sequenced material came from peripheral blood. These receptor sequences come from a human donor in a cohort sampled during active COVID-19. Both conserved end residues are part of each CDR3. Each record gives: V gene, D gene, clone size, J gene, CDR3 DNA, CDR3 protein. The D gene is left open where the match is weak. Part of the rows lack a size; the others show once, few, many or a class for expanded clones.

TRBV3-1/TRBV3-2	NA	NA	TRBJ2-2	TGTGCCAGCAGCCAAGATCAAGCCTTTGTGGCCGGGGAGCTGTTTTTT	CASSQDQAFVAGELFF
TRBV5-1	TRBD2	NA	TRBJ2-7	TGCGCCAGCAGCTTGGCCGGGGGACTAGCGGGGGGCGTCTTCCGGCAGTACTTC	CASSLAGGLAGGVFRQYF
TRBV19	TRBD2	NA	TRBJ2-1	TGTGCCAGTAGTGTCGCGGGGGGTACCTACAATGAGCAGTTCTTC	CASSVAGGTYNEQFF
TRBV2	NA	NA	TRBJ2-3	TGTGCCAGCAGATCTGGAGGGGGCAGGACAGATACGCAGTATTTT	CASRSGGGRTDTQYF
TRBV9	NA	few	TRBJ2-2	TGTGCCAGCAGCGTAAGCCCTCTCACACAGGCCGGGGAGCTGTTTTTT	CASSVSPLTQAGELFF
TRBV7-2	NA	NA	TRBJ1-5	TGTGCCAGCAGCTTAGATCCGGGACTCAATCAGCCCCAGCATTTT	CASSLDPGLNQPQHF
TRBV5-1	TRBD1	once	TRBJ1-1	TGCGCCAGCAGCGAGGGGACAGCAGGTAGCCCTGAAGCTTTCTTT	CASSEGTAGSPEAFF
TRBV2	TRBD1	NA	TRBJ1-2	TGTGCCAGCGTCCGGGACAGCGGAGGCTACACCTTC	CASVRDSGGYTF
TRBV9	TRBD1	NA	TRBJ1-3	TGTGCCAGCAGCGCGGAGCAGGGGGCTAACTCTGGAAACACCATATATTTT	CASSAEQGANSGNTIYF
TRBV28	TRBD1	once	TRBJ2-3	TGTGCCATCGGGGACAGGGAACCAGATACGCAGTATTTT	CAIGDREPDTQYF
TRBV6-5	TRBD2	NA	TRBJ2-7	TGTGCCAGCAAGGATAGCGGGCAGGAGACCTACGAGCAGTACTTC	CASKDSGQETYEQYF
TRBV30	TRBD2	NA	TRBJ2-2	TGTGCCTGGAGTGTACTAGCGGGAGGGCCTGTAGCCGGGGAGCTGTTTTTT	CAWSVLAGGPVAGELFF
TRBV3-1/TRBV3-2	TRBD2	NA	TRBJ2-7	TGTGCCAGCAGCCCTCGTCTGGGGGGGGGCTACGAGCAGTACTTC	CASSPRLGGGYEQYF
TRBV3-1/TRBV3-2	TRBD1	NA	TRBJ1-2	TGTGCCAGCAGCCAAGGGGGGTACAGGGGGGCGCCATTTTATGGCTACACCTTC	CASSQGGYRGAPFYGYTF
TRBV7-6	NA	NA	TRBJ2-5	TGTGCCAGCAGCCACAACCGTACGAGGGGCGCGGGGGAGACCCAGTACTTC	CASSHNRTRGAGETQYF
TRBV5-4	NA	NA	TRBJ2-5	TGTGCCAGCACCCAACCCCCGGAGGAGACCCAGTACTTC	CASTQPPEETQYF
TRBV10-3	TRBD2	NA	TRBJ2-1	TGTGCCATCAGTGAAGGGCTAGCGGCTTACAATGAGCAGTTCTTC	CAISEGLAAYNEQFF
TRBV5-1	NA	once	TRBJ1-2	TGCGCCAGCAGCTTGGACAGGGCAGAAAGCTACACCTTC	CASSLDRAESYTF
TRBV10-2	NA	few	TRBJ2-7	TGCGCCAGCAGTGAGCGGGACGAGCAGTACTTC	CASSERDEQYF
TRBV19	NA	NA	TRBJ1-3	TGTGCTTCGGGGGCTGGAAACACCATATATTTT	CASGAGNTIYF
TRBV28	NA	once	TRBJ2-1	TGTGCCAGCAGTTTACCGGTGTTATACTCCTACAATGAGCAGTTCTTC	CASSLPVLYSYNEQFF
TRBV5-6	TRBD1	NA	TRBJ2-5	TGTGCCAGCAGCCCCGTCGGGACAGGGTACCAAGAGACCCAGTACTTC	CASSPVGTGYQETQYF
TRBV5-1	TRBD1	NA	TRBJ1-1	TGCGCCAGCGGCCAGGACAGGGGGAACACTGAAGCTTTCTTT	CASGQDRGNTEAFF
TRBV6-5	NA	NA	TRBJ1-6	TGTGCCAGCAGTCCTCAGGTCAGGTCCCTCCACTTT	CASSPQVRSLHF
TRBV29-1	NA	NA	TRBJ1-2	TGCAGCGTTGAAGATACTGGGAACAGGGAGTCCTATGGCTACACCTTC	CSVEDTGNRESYGYTF
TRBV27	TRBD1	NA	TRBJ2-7	TGTGCCAGCAGACCCTGGGGACAGGGTGGCTACGAGCAGTACTTC	CASRPWGQGGYEQYF
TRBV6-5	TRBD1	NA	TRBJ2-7	TGTGCCAGCAGGCGGGACAGGACTTTCTCCTACGAGCAGTACTTC	CASRRDRTFSYEQYF
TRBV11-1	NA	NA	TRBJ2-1	TGTGCCAGCAGCTTAACTGCGGTCTCCTACAATGAGCAGTTCTTC	CASSLTAVSYNEQFF
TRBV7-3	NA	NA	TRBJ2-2	TGTGCCAGCCGGGAGTTAGGGAACACCGGGGAGCTGTTTTTT	CASRELGNTGELFF
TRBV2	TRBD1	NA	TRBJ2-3	TGTGCCAGCAGCAGGGGGCAAGGGACAGATACGCAGTATTTT	CASSRGQGTDTQYF
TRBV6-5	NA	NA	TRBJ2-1	TGTGCCAGCAGTTATCAAGGGGGACGCCAGTTCTTC	CASSYQGGRQFF
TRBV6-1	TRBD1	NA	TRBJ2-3	TGTGCCAGCAGTGAAAAGAGCCAGGGGGCGCGGAGGGATACGCAGTATTTT	CASSEKSQGARRDTQYF
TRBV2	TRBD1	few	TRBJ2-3	TGTGCCAGCAGTGAAGCGCTTCAGTTTAGTCTCAGACAGGGGGCGAGCACAGATACGCAGTATTTT	CASSEALQFSLRQGASTDTQYF
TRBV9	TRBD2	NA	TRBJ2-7	TGTGCCAGCAGCGTAGGAGGCGGGAGGGTGGAATACGAGCAGTACTTC	CASSVGGGRVEYEQYF
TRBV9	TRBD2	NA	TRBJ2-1	TGTGCCAGCAATCTGGGCGGGAGCCGGGGTGAGCAGTTCTTC	CASNLGGSRGEQFF
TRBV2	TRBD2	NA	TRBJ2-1	TGTGCCAGCAGTGCTCGAACTAGCGGGAGCTCCTACAATGAGCAGTTCTTC	CASSARTSGSSYNEQFF
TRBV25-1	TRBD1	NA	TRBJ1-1	TGTGCCAGCAGCGAACCGGGACAGATGAACACTGAAGCTTTCTTT	CASSEPGQMNTEAFF
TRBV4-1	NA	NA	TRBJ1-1	TGCGCCAGCAGCCTGAGGCCAGGGCCAGGCACTGAAGCTTTCTTT	CASSLRPGPGTEAFF
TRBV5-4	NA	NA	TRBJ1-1	TGTGCCAGCAGCTTTTCGGGGAACACTGAAGCTTTCTTT	CASSFSGNTEAFF
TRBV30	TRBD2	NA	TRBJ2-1	TGTGCCTGGAGTCATCCGGGAGGGCTCGATGAGCAGTTCTTC	CAWSHPGGLDEQFF
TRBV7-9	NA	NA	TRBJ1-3	TGTGCCAGCAGCTTCGGGGGGCTGGTTTCTGGAAACACCATATATTTT	CASSFGGLVSGNTIYF
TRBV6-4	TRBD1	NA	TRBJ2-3	TGTGCCAGCAGTGACGGACAGGACCTTAGCACAGATACGCAGTATTTT	CASSDGQDLSTDTQYF
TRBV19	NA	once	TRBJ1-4	TGTGCCAGTAGTATTTCTGGGACCGCGCGGGGGTTACTGTTTTTT	CASSISGTARGLLFF
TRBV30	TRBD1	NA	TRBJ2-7	TGTGCCTGGAGTTGGGGACAGGGTGGATACGAGCAGTACTTC	CAWSWGQGGYEQYF
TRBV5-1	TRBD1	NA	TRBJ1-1	TGCGCCAGCAGCGGACAGGGGGGTACTGAAGCTTTCTTT	CASSGQGGTEAFF
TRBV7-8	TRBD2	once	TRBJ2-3	TGTGCCAGCGGATACGGGGGGAGCGGGGGGCCAGATACGCAGTATTTT	CASGYGGSGGPDTQYF
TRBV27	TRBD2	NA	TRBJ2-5	TGTGCCAGCAGTCCTTTCCTACTAGCGGGAGGGGAGGAGTTTCAAGAGACCCAGTACTTC	CASSPFLLAGGEEFQETQYF
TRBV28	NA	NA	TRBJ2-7	TGTGCCAGCAGTTCCCCCCCCACAGGGGGGGAGGAGCAGTACTTC	CASSSPPTGGEEQYF
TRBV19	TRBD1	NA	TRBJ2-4	TGTGCCAGTAGTAAAGGACAGGGGGCTTTGGACAAAAACATTCAGTACTTC	CASSKGQGALDKNIQYF
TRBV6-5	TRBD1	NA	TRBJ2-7	TGTGCCAAGGGGGCAGGGGCCTACTACGAGCAGTACTTC	CAKGAGAYYEQYF
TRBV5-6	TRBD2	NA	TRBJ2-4	TGTGCCAGCAGCTTGTTGGTAGCGGGGGGGCCCAACATTCAGTACTTC	CASSLLVAGGPNIQYF
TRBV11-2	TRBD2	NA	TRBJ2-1	TGTGCCAGCAGCCTTCTAGCGGGGGGGCTAGATGAGCAGTTCTTC	CASSLLAGGLDEQFF
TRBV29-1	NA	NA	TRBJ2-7	TGCAGCGTTCAAACTGGGGACACCTTCTACGAGCAGTACTTC	CSVQTGDTFYEQYF
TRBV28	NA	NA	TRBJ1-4	TGTGCCAGCAGCCTCTCCCTGTCAACTAATGAAAAACTGTTTTTT	CASSLSLSTNEKLFF
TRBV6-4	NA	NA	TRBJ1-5	TGTGCCAGCAGTGAGACTGAAGGTCAGCCCCAGCATTTT	CASSETEGQPQHF
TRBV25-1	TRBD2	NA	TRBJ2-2	TGTGCCACCTCGTGGGGAGGGGCGTTTTACACCGGGGAGCTGTTTTTT	CATSWGGAFYTGELFF
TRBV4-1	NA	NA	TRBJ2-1	TGCGCCAGCAGGCCTCGGGACTTCTCCTACAATGAGCAGTTCTTC	CASRPRDFSYNEQFF